The rows below give T cell receptor beta chains drawn from one sample of a study of T cell repertoires in cytomegalovirus infection. These receptors are not linked to any known antigen. From the reads, TCRdb called clonotypes with MiXCR, one entry per CDR3 protein. The data hold 600,000 to 700,000 distinct CDR3 sequences, with 30% to 35% observed a single time. Sequencing used cultured PBMCs, obtained from culture after CMV antigen stimulation. These receptors all come from a human donor in good health (CMV status not recorded). Some clones in this sample may be carry-over from other donors' samples. CDR3s include the opening cysteine and the closing phenylalanine or tryptophan. Fields, in order: clone size, J gene, D gene, V gene, CDR3 protein, CDR3 DNA. A D gene is named only where the DNA matches it firmly. Clone size appears in some rows only: once, few, many, or a class for an expanded clone.

clone_size: few
j_call: TRBJ2-1
d_call: TRBD2
v_call: TRBV7-8
cdr3_aa: CASSLFSASGGGEQFF
cdr3_nt: TGTGCCAGCAGCTTATTTTCGGCTAGCGGGGGGGGCGAGCAGTTCTTC

clone_size: NA
j_call: TRBJ2-7
d_call: NA
v_call: TRBV10-3
cdr3_aa: CATRTGGERSYEQYF
cdr3_nt: TGTGCCACCCGAACAGGGGGGGAGAGGTCCTACGAGCAGTACTTC

clone_size: NA
j_call: TRBJ2-3
d_call: TRBD2
v_call: TRBV6-1
cdr3_aa: CASTSGVSDTQYF
cdr3_nt: TGTGCCAGCACTAGCGGAGTATCAGATACGCAGTATTTT

clone_size: NA
j_call: TRBJ2-3
d_call: TRBD1
v_call: TRBV2
cdr3_aa: CASSRDRRRADTQYF
cdr3_nt: TGTGCCAGCAGTCGGGACAGGAGAAGGGCAGATACGCAGTATTTT

clone_size: many
j_call: TRBJ1-5
d_call: NA
v_call: TRBV7-2
cdr3_aa: CASSRLPSGSGNQPQHF
cdr3_nt: TGTGCCAGCAGCCGTCTACCTTCAGGGAGCGGCAATCAGCCCCAGCATTTT

clone_size: NA
j_call: TRBJ1-2
d_call: NA
v_call: TRBV20-1
cdr3_aa: CSASGYRGTSNYGYTF
cdr3_nt: TGCAGTGCTAGTGGTTATAGGGGCACAAGTAACTATGGCTACACCTTC

clone_size: NA
j_call: TRBJ1-2
d_call: NA
v_call: TRBV6-1
cdr3_aa: CASSERGLTTGYTF
cdr3_nt: TGTGCCAGCAGTGAACGAGGGTTGACGACTGGCTACACCTTC

clone_size: NA
j_call: TRBJ1-4
d_call: NA
v_call: TRBV25-1
cdr3_aa: CASSESEFGGKPNEKLFF
cdr3_nt: TGTGCCAGCAGTGAATCGGAATTCGGGGGGAAACCTAATGAAAAACTGTTTTTT

clone_size: NA
j_call: TRBJ2-1
d_call: TRBD2
v_call: TRBV18
cdr3_aa: CASSQNPPSGHNEQFF
cdr3_nt: TGTGCCAGCTCACAAAACCCCCCTAGCGGGCACAATGAGCAGTTCTTC

clone_size: many
j_call: TRBJ2-5
d_call: NA
v_call: TRBV7-2
cdr3_aa: CASSNVGPGAGETQYF
cdr3_nt: TGTGCCAGCAGCAATGTGGGCCCGGGGGCAGGAGAGACCCAGTACTTC

clone_size: NA
j_call: TRBJ1-2
d_call: TRBD1
v_call: TRBV19
cdr3_aa: CASSMSRTGEGYTF
cdr3_nt: TGTGCCAGTAGTATGTCCCGGACAGGCGAAGGCTACACCTTC

clone_size: NA
j_call: TRBJ2-7
d_call: NA
v_call: TRBV28
cdr3_aa: CASSLSLEEQYF
cdr3_nt: TGTGCCAGCAGTCTATCCCTTGAGGAGCAGTACTTC

clone_size: NA
j_call: TRBJ2-7
d_call: NA
v_call: TRBV7-2
cdr3_aa: CVSSLAQGEQYF
cdr3_nt: TGTGTCAGCAGCTTAGCCCAGGGCGAGCAGTACTTC

clone_size: few
j_call: TRBJ1-6
d_call: NA
v_call: TRBV20-1
cdr3_aa: CSASAQGRTYNSPLHF
cdr3_nt: TGCAGTGCTAGTGCCCAGGGTAGGACCTATAATTCACCCCTCCACTTT

clone_size: many
j_call: TRBJ1-5
d_call: NA
v_call: TRBV7-9
cdr3_aa: CASSLGSQPQHF
cdr3_nt: TGTGCCAGCAGCTTAGGAAGTCAGCCCCAGCATTTT

clone_size: few
j_call: TRBJ2-5
d_call: TRBD1
v_call: TRBV7-9
cdr3_aa: CASSLGADRVETQYF
cdr3_nt: TGTGCCAGCAGCTTAGGTGCGGACAGGGTTGAGACCCAGTACTTC

clone_size: few
j_call: TRBJ2-7
d_call: TRBD2
v_call: TRBV12-3/TRBV12-4
cdr3_aa: CASSLRLAGREQYF
cdr3_nt: TGTGCCAGCAGTTTGAGACTAGCGGGAAGGGAGCAGTACTTC

clone_size: few
j_call: TRBJ2-7
d_call: NA
v_call: TRBV20-1
cdr3_aa: CSARDPRETSYEQYF
cdr3_nt: TGCAGTGCTAGAGACCCCCGGGAGACCTCCTACGAGCAGTACTTC

clone_size: few
j_call: TRBJ1-5
d_call: NA
v_call: TRBV19
cdr3_aa: CASSYYANQPQHF
cdr3_nt: TGTGCCAGTAGTTATTACGCGAATCAGCCCCAGCATTTT

clone_size: NA
j_call: TRBJ2-3
d_call: TRBD2
v_call: TRBV5-5
cdr3_aa: CASSLSPGLATDTQYF
cdr3_nt: TGTGCCAGCAGCTTGTCCCCGGGACTAGCAACAGATACGCAGTATTTT

clone_size: NA
j_call: TRBJ2-5
d_call: NA
v_call: TRBV6-6
cdr3_aa: CASTSQETQYF
cdr3_nt: TGTGCCAGCACCAGTCAAGAGACCCAGTACTTC

clone_size: few
j_call: TRBJ2-1
d_call: NA
v_call: TRBV7-4
cdr3_aa: CASSPIDSYNEQFF
cdr3_nt: TGTGCCAGCAGCCCTATAGACTCCTACAATGAGCAGTTCTTC

clone_size: NA
j_call: TRBJ2-1
d_call: TRBD2
v_call: TRBV2
cdr3_aa: CASSGLADQGSYNEQFF
cdr3_nt: TGTGCCAGCAGTGGACTAGCGGACCAAGGCTCCTACAATGAGCAGTTCTTC

clone_size: few
j_call: TRBJ2-3
d_call: TRBD1
v_call: TRBV28
cdr3_aa: CATLQGDTQYF
cdr3_nt: TGTGCCACTTTACAGGGGGATACGCAGTATTTT

clone_size: NA
j_call: TRBJ2-7
d_call: NA
v_call: TRBV13
cdr3_aa: CASSRDFPYEQYF
cdr3_nt: TGTGCCAGCAGCAGGGACTTCCCCTACGAGCAGTACTTC

clone_size: few
j_call: TRBJ2-2
d_call: NA
v_call: TRBV6-5
cdr3_aa: CASSYGQGGGTGELFF
cdr3_nt: TGTGCCAGCAGTTACGGTCAGGGTGGCGGGACCGGGGAGCTGTTTTTT

clone_size: many
j_call: TRBJ2-5
d_call: TRBD2
v_call: TRBV7-8
cdr3_aa: CAVPLRGAKGRIETQYF
cdr3_nt: TGTGCCGTGCCCCTGCGGGGGGCAAAGGGTAGGATAGAGACCCAGTACTTC

clone_size: NA
j_call: TRBJ2-2
d_call: NA
v_call: TRBV11-2
cdr3_aa: CASRRPGSNTGELFF
cdr3_nt: TGTGCCAGCAGACGTCCGGGCTCAAACACCGGGGAGCTGTTTTTT

clone_size: many
j_call: TRBJ1-5
d_call: NA
v_call: TRBV7-6
cdr3_aa: CASSLEPIDQPQHF
cdr3_nt: TGTGCCAGCAGCTTAGAACCAATCGATCAGCCCCAGCATTTT

clone_size: NA
j_call: TRBJ2-7
d_call: NA
v_call: TRBV28
cdr3_aa: CASSLGPDPHEQYF
cdr3_nt: TGTGCCAGCAGTTTAGGGCCAGACCCACACGAGCAGTACTTC

clone_size: NA
j_call: TRBJ2-5
d_call: TRBD2
v_call: TRBV7-2
cdr3_aa: CASSFRTSGSGKTQYF
cdr3_nt: TGTGCCAGCAGCTTCCGGACTAGCGGGAGTGGAAAGACCCAGTACTTC

clone_size: few
j_call: TRBJ1-2
d_call: NA
v_call: TRBV6-1
cdr3_aa: CASRDGVYGYTF
cdr3_nt: TGTGCCAGCAGGGACGGAGTCTATGGCTACACCTTC

clone_size: NA
j_call: TRBJ1-5
d_call: NA
v_call: TRBV7-7
cdr3_aa: CASRQGQNQPQHF
cdr3_nt: TGTGCCAGCAGACAAGGACAGAATCAGCCCCAGCATTTT

clone_size: few
j_call: TRBJ1-6
d_call: NA
v_call: TRBV7-2
cdr3_aa: CASSSSGSPLHF
cdr3_nt: TGTGCCAGCAGCTCCAGCGGTTCACCCCTCCACTTT

clone_size: few
j_call: TRBJ2-7
d_call: NA
v_call: TRBV6-1
cdr3_aa: CASSEGGLPYEQYF
cdr3_nt: TGTGCCAGCAGTGAAGGGGGGTTGCCCTACGAGCAGTACTTC

clone_size: NA
j_call: TRBJ1-4
d_call: TRBD1
v_call: TRBV12-3/TRBV12-4
cdr3_aa: CASSPQGAFEKLFF
cdr3_nt: TGTGCCAGCAGTCCACAGGGGGCGTTTGAAAAACTGTTTTTT

clone_size: NA
j_call: TRBJ2-3
d_call: TRBD2
v_call: TRBV12-5
cdr3_aa: CASGLPTGLAGASTDTQYF
cdr3_nt: TGTGCTAGTGGTTTGCCAACGGGACTAGCGGGAGCCAGCACAGATACGCAGTATTTT

clone_size: few
j_call: TRBJ2-1
d_call: NA
v_call: TRBV20-1
cdr3_aa: CSARDRARGYNEQFF
cdr3_nt: TGCAGTGCTAGAGATCGGGCGCGGGGCTACAATGAGCAGTTCTTC

clone_size: NA
j_call: TRBJ2-4
d_call: TRBD1
v_call: TRBV6-6
cdr3_aa: CASSYGTGVQYF
cdr3_nt: TGTGCCAGCAGTTACGGGACAGGGGTTCAGTACTTC

clone_size: few
j_call: TRBJ2-1
d_call: NA
v_call: TRBV7-8
cdr3_aa: CASSRTRDPLREQFF
cdr3_nt: TGTGCCAGCAGCCGCACCCGAGACCCTCTGAGGGAGCAGTTCTTC

clone_size: few
j_call: TRBJ2-7
d_call: TRBD1
v_call: TRBV6-5
cdr3_aa: CASSYSPGQKSMGEQYF
cdr3_nt: TGTGCCAGCAGTTATTCACCGGGACAGAAGAGTATGGGAGAGCAGTACTTC

clone_size: many
j_call: TRBJ1-4
d_call: TRBD1
v_call: TRBV7-4
cdr3_aa: CASSSIQTGPEKLFF
cdr3_nt: TGTGCCAGCAGCTCGATACAGACAGGGCCTGAAAAACTGTTTTTT

clone_size: few
j_call: TRBJ1-2
d_call: NA
v_call: TRBV7-2
cdr3_aa: CASSLLGGGYGYTF
cdr3_nt: TGTGCCAGCAGCTTATTAGGGGGAGGCTATGGCTACACCTTC

clone_size: NA
j_call: TRBJ1-1
d_call: NA
v_call: TRBV6-5
cdr3_aa: CASSYSINIHRADEAFF
cdr3_nt: TGTGCCAGCAGTTACTCTATAAACATCCACAGGGCTGATGAAGCTTTCTTT

clone_size: NA
j_call: TRBJ1-6
d_call: NA
v_call: TRBV6-1
cdr3_aa: CASSEAGSLYNSPLHF
cdr3_nt: TGTGCCAGCAGTGAAGCAGGCAGCCTATATAATTCACCCCTCCACTTT

clone_size: few
j_call: TRBJ2-4
d_call: NA
v_call: TRBV19
cdr3_aa: CASSPRPGSPIKNIQYF
cdr3_nt: TGTGCCAGTAGCCCTAGGCCCGGGTCCCCAATAAAAAACATTCAGTACTTC

clone_size: NA
j_call: TRBJ2-2
d_call: TRBD2
v_call: TRBV3-1
cdr3_aa: CASSQWASGNTGELFF
cdr3_nt: TGTGCCAGCAGCCAGTGGGCTAGCGGCAACACCGGGGAGCTGTTTTTT

clone_size: many
j_call: TRBJ1-6
d_call: NA
v_call: TRBV12-3/TRBV12-4
cdr3_aa: CASRNQGGSPLHF
cdr3_nt: TGTGCCAGCAGAAACCAGGGTGGGTCACCCCTCCACTTT

clone_size: NA
j_call: TRBJ1-6
d_call: NA
v_call: TRBV20-1
cdr3_aa: CSGLPDSYNSPLHF
cdr3_nt: TGCAGTGGGCTACCAGACTCCTATAATTCACCCCTCCACTTT

clone_size: NA
j_call: TRBJ1-2
d_call: TRBD1
v_call: TRBV20-1
cdr3_aa: CSARRQGTGGDGYTF
cdr3_nt: TGCAGTGCTAGACGCCAAGGGACAGGGGGCGATGGCTACACCTTC

clone_size: NA
j_call: TRBJ2-7
d_call: NA
v_call: TRBV7-2
cdr3_aa: CASSPGAARLQQYF
cdr3_nt: TGTGCCAGCAGCCCGGGGGCAGCCCGTTTGCAGCAGTACTTC

clone_size: NA
j_call: TRBJ2-1
d_call: TRBD2
v_call: TRBV7-2
cdr3_aa: CASRGTSGRPLNEQFF
cdr3_nt: TGTGCCAGCAGAGGGACTAGCGGGAGGCCGTTGAATGAGCAGTTCTTC

clone_size: many
j_call: TRBJ1-1
d_call: NA
v_call: TRBV7-2
cdr3_aa: CASSVRGGLTEAFF
cdr3_nt: TGTGCCAGCAGCGTCCGGGGGGGCCTTACTGAAGCTTTCTTT

clone_size: few
j_call: TRBJ2-2
d_call: NA
v_call: TRBV20-1
cdr3_aa: CSASSGTPTGELFF
cdr3_nt: TGCAGTGCTTCGTCCGGGACACCCACCGGGGAGCTGTTTTTT

clone_size: many
j_call: TRBJ2-3
d_call: TRBD2
v_call: TRBV2
cdr3_aa: CASRRLAGGTDTQYF
cdr3_nt: TGTGCCAGCAGGCGACTAGCGGGGGGCACAGATACGCAGTATTTT

clone_size: NA
j_call: TRBJ2-1
d_call: NA
v_call: TRBV7-2
cdr3_aa: CASSPYRGSAGEQFF
cdr3_nt: TGTGCCAGCAGCCCTTATAGGGGCTCCGCCGGTGAGCAGTTCTTC

clone_size: NA
j_call: TRBJ1-1
d_call: NA
v_call: TRBV16
cdr3_aa: CASSQAGPLNTEAFF
cdr3_nt: TGTGCCAGCAGCCAAGCGGGACCGTTGAACACTGAAGCTTTCTTT